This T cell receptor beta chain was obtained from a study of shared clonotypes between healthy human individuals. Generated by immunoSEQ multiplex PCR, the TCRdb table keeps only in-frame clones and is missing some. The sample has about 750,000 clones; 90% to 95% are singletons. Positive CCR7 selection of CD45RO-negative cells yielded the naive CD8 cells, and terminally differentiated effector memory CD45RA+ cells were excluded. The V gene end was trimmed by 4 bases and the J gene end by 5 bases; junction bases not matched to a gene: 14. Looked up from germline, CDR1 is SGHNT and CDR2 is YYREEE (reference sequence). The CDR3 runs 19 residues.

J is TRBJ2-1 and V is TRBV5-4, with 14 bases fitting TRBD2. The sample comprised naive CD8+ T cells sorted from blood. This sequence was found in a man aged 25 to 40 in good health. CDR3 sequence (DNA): TGTGCCAGCAGCCGCGGGACTAGCGGGAGATCAGTAACCCACAATGAGCAGTTCTTC. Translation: CASSRGTSGRSVTHNEQFF.